Listed below are T cell receptor beta chains from one sample, sequenced in a study of shared clonotypes between healthy human individuals. The method was immunoSEQ multiplex PCR; TCRdb's version includes in-frame clones alone and lacks a portion of them. The data show over a million clones, approximately 98.5% seen once. Material: naive CD4+ T cells sorted from blood. Receptors originate from a young man in good health. CDR3s include the opening cysteine and the closing phenylalanine or tryptophan. The D gene is left open where the match is weak.

j_call | v_call | d_call | cdr3_nt | cdr3_aa
TRBJ2-3 | TRBV10-1 | NA | TGCGCCAGCAGTTCCCAGCGACCGGAGACGCAGTATTTT | CASSSQRPETQYF
TRBJ2-3 | TRBV5-5 | NA | TGTGCCAGCAGCCCGTCGAGGAGCACAGATACGCAGTATTTT | CASSPSRSTDTQYF
TRBJ2-4 | TRBV15 | TRBD2 | TGTGCCACCAGCAGAGTAGCTAGCGGGAGTCAGAACATTCAGTACTTC | CATSRVASGSQNIQYF
TRBJ2-1 | TRBV11-3 | TRBD2 | TGTGCCAGCAGCTCCCCGGGACTAGGCGACAATGAGCAGTTCTTC | CASSSPGLGDNEQFF
TRBJ2-1 | TRBV7-9 | NA | TGTGCCAGCAGCTTAGGCAGGGATGAGCAGTTCTTC | CASSLGRDEQFF
TRBJ2-7 | TRBV5-4 | TRBD1 | TGTGCCAGTAAAAGGGACAGGAGTAACTACGAGCAGTACTTC | CASKRDRSNYEQYF
TRBJ2-3 | TRBV5-1 | NA | TGCGCCAGCAGCTTGTCGGACCTTATCACAGATACGCAGTATTTT | CASSLSDLITDTQYF
TRBJ2-7 | TRBV5-4 | NA | TGTGCCAGCAGCTTAGGCAGGGAGCGTTCCGAGCAGTACTTC | CASSLGRERSEQYF
TRBJ2-3 | TRBV29-1 | NA | TGCAGCTCCGTCGAGGGCGGCACAGATACGCAGTATTTT | CSSVEGGTDTQYF
TRBJ2-3 | TRBV11-2 | NA | TGTGCCAGCAGCTTACAACCGTCTAGCACAGATACGCAGTATTTT | CASSLQPSSTDTQYF
TRBJ2-2 | TRBV13 | TRBD2 | TGTGCCAGCAGCCCCCGGGAGGGAATCGGGGAGCTGTTTTTT | CASSPREGIGELFF
TRBJ2-1 | TRBV5-6 | NA | TGTGCCAGCAGCACGGGTCTCCCCAATGAGCAGTTCTTC | CASSTGLPNEQFF
TRBJ1-4 | TRBV5-5 | TRBD1 | TGTGCCAGCAGCTTAAATAGAATCGACAGGGGTGAAAAACTGTTTTTT | CASSLNRIDRGEKLFF
TRBJ1-2 | TRBV5-1 | TRBD1 | TGCGCCAGCAGCTCGAATGGACAGGTCTATGGCTACACCTTC | CASSSNGQVYGYTF
TRBJ2-7 | TRBV5-1 | TRBD2 | TGCGCCAGCAGCTTTACTAGCGGGAGTTACGAGCAGTACTTC | CASSFTSGSYEQYF
TRBJ2-1 | TRBV29-1 | NA | TGCAGCGTTACGACGAATGAGCAGTTCTTC | CSVTTNEQFF
TRBJ2-6 | TRBV19 | NA | TGTGCCAGTAGTATAGTTGTTGGCTCTGGGGCCAACGTCCTGACTTTC | CASSIVVGSGANVLTF
TRBJ2-3 | TRBV29-1 | NA | TGCAGCGTTGAAAACAGTGACAGCTATTTT | CSVENSDSYF
TRBJ2-2 | TRBV19 | TRBD1 | TGTGCCAGTAGTATAAACAGGGGGAGGACCGGGGAGCTGTTTTTT | CASSINRGRTGELFF
TRBJ2-3 | TRBV30 | TRBD2 | TGTGCCTGGAGTGTAACGGCGGGAGTTGCAAATACGCAGTATTTT | CAWSVTAGVANTQYF
TRBJ2-7 | TRBV19 | NA | TGTGCCAGTAGTAGTCCCGGACGACCAGCCTACGAGCAGTACTTC | CASSSPGRPAYEQYF
TRBJ2-3 | TRBV9 | NA | TGTGCCAGCAGCGCTGGGACTCCCCGGGAAGATACGCAGTATTTT | CASSAGTPREDTQYF
TRBJ2-7 | TRBV5-1 | TRBD2 | TGCGCCAGCAGCTTGGTGGGGGAGGGGAGGCCGTACGAGCAGTACTTC | CASSLVGEGRPYEQYF
TRBJ1-4 | TRBV6-5 | NA | TGTGCCAGCAGCCCGGTCCATAATGAAAAACTGTTTTTT | CASSPVHNEKLFF
TRBJ2-3 | TRBV19 | TRBD2 | TGTGCCAGTAGTATAGTAGCGGGAGCTAGCACAGATACGCAGTATTTT | CASSIVAGASTDTQYF
TRBJ1-1 | TRBV6-5 | NA | TGTGCCAGCGTCCCCGGGGGGGTTTGGACTGAAGCTTTCTTT | CASVPGGVWTEAFF
TRBJ1-1 | TRBV10-3 | NA | TGTGCCATCAGAGAGCGACAGAGTAACACTGAAGCTTTCTTT | CAIRERQSNTEAFF
TRBJ1-2 | TRBV25-1 | NA | TGTGCCAGCAGTGGACGGAGACCACCTAACTATGGCTACACCTTC | CASSGRRPPNYGYTF
TRBJ2-3 | TRBV9 | TRBD2 | TGTGCCAGCAGCCAATTGGGGGGGGGCACAGATACGCAGTATTTT | CASSQLGGGTDTQYF
TRBJ1-4 | TRBV9 | NA | TGTGCCAGCAGCGCAGGATATCGGGGGTCGGTTCAGCCAGAAAAACTGTTTTTT | CASSAGYRGSVQPEKLFF
TRBJ1-5 | TRBV12-2 | NA | TGTGCAAGTCGCTTAGCGGAAGAACTACACCCCCGGCCCCAGCATTTT | CASRLAEELHPRPQHF
TRBJ2-3 | TRBV18 | NA | TGTGCCAGCTCACCACCCAGCCGCACAGATACGCAGTATTTT | CASSPPSRTDTQYF
TRBJ2-3 | TRBV5-1 | NA | TGCGCCAGCAGCCAGGATCTAGATACGCAGTATTTT | CASSQDLDTQYF